This T cell receptor beta chain is drawn from a study of cytomegalovirus exposure and HLA in healthy donors. Study-level points and caveats: Several of the most significant clusters appeared linked to common viral pathogens, based on a later analysis.

The CDR3 consists of 16 residues. Germline CDR1 reads SGHRS; CDR2 reads YFSETQ. V was clipped by 3 bases and J by 3 bases; unmatched bases: 6. On this clone itself: What it binds is not known.

The PCR used 60 Vbeta and 13 Jbeta primers. Clones were read by immunoSEQ multiplex PCR, and TCRdb kept only the in-frame ones, dropping some. The sample yields around 150,000 clones, 66% seen once. This clonotype was obtained from a human donor in good health. V usage is TRBV5-1 and J usage is TRBJ2-3, with 11 bases identical to TRBD1. The sample taken for sequencing was PBMCs. In nucleotides, the CDR3 is TGCGCCAGCAGCTATGGACAGGGGGCGGTAACAGATACGCAGTATTTT. Amino acids: CASSYGQGAVTDTQYF.